This TCR beta chain came from a study of identical twins. This clonotype was seen a few times. CDR3 length: 14 amino acids. The V gene end was trimmed by 3 bases and the J gene end by 7 bases; junction bases not matched to a gene: 9. Per the germline V gene, CDR1 is SNHLY and CDR2 is FYNNEI. Template switching added a universal primer site; cDNA carried unique molecular identifiers. TCRdb reanalysed the 5' RACE reads using MiXCR and keeps one entry per CDR3 protein. The repertoire consists of 260,000 or so distinct CDR3 sequences, with 6% to 8.5% occurring once and the leading ten covering under 7%. The data were also submitted as part of a second study, on yellow fever vaccine responses in identical twins.

This TCR was sampled from a young woman in good health. The sample consisted of CD8+ T cells sorted from blood. V gene TRBV2 combines with J gene TRBJ2-7, with TRBD1 matching over 7 bases. CDR3 residues: CASSDPNRGGEQYF. CDR3 DNA: TGTGCCAGCAGTGACCCTAACAGGGGCGGGGAGCAGTACTTC.